The 31 T cell receptor beta chains presented below share a single source sample, sequenced in a study of shared clonotypes between healthy human individuals. The table came from immunoSEQ multiplex PCR; TCRdb's copy has only in-frame clones and leaves some out. The sample consists of about 2.3 million clones, less than 95% of them appearing once. Input material: naive CD4+ T cells from PBMCs. Documented subset: CD45RA+ positively selected. These receptors were obtained from a man in his late teens or twenties in good health. Some clones in this sample may be carry-over from other donors' samples.

V gene TRBV19 combines with J gene TRBJ2-3, with D perhaps TRBD2 (5 bases). The V end was cut by 3 bases, the J end by 0 bases, with 13 bases between. Germline V gene data show CDR1 as LNHDA and CDR2 as SQIVND (reference sequence). CDR3 size: 16 residues. In nucleotides, the CDR3 is TGTGCCAGTAGTATCTATCCCTGGACTAGCACAGATACGCAGTATTTT. Its translation: CASSIYPWTSTDTQYF.

This clone was observed a few times. Other DNA sequences in this sample translate to the same CDR3. V is TRBV7-9 and J is TRBJ2-3; D is unclear. The CDR3 spans 13 residues. Trimming took 0 bases from V and 2 from J, leaving 3 bases between them. Germline assignment: CDR1 SEHNR and CDR2 FQNEAQ (reference sequence). CDR3 bases: TGTGCCAGCAGCTTAGCAGCCACAGATACGCAGTATTTT. This codes for CASSLAATDTQYF. The whole variable domain, filled in from reference TRBV7-9 and TRBJ2-3, reads DTGVSQNPRHKITKRGQNVTFRCDPISEHNRLYWYRQTLGQGPEFLTYFQNEAQLEKSRLLSDRFSAERPKGSFSTLEIQRTEQGDSAMYLCASSLAATDTQYFGPGTRLTVL.

V usage is TRBV2 and J usage is TRBJ1-2, with 7 bases matching TRBD1. The CDR3 contains 15 residues. CDR1 and CDR2 from the germline V gene are SNHLY and FYNNEI. J lost 3 bases, V lost 7 bases, and 11 bases had no gene match. The chain's CDR3 is CASTLERGQHYGYTF. CDR3 in DNA: TGTGCCAGCACCCTTGAAAGGGGACAGCACTATGGCTACACCTTC.

CDR3 residues: CASSPFGGSRAFF. CDR3 DNA sequence: TGTGCCAGCAGTCCGTTCGGTGGATCGCGCGCTTTCTTT. The J gene is TRBJ1-1, the V gene TRBV25-1, with D uncertain. Trimming removed 5 bases at V and 11 bases at J, with 18 bases between. This CDR3 region has 13 residues. CDR1 is MGHDK and CDR2 is SYGVNS in the germline V gene.

The chain uses TRBV27 and TRBJ2-7; D unclear. The germline V and J ends were trimmed by 6 bases and 2 bases, with 17 bases remaining between them. The CDR3 covers 15 residues. In germline, CDR1 is MNHEY, CDR2 SMNVEV (reference sequence). This CDR3 is CASSDRLFPPYEQYF. For the CDR3, the DNA is TGTGCCAGCAGCGACCGACTTTTTCCCCCCTACGAGCAGTACTTC.

This clone was seen just once. The chain is built from TRBV7-2 and TRBJ2-7; 7 bases are a match to TRBD2. Germline CDR1 and CDR2: SGHTA and FQGNSA. V gave up 5 bases and J gave up 2 bases; unmatched junction bases: 6. This CDR3 region has 14 residues. CDR3 DNA: TGTGCCAGCAGCCGAAGCGGGGTCCCCTACGAGCAGTACTTC. This translates into CASSRSGVPYEQYF.

The chain has TRBV10-3 and TRBJ2-3; D may be TRBD2 (6 bases). Germline V lookup: CDR1 ENHRY, CDR2 SYGVKD. V lost 9 bases and J lost 2, with 24 bases in between. The CDR3 extends over 17 amino acids. The CDR3 coding sequence is TGTGCCATTCGGGGTGGTTTGCGGGGCGGACTCACAGATACGCAGTATTTT. The encoded protein is CAIRGGLRGGLTDTQYF.

This chain uses TRBV28 with TRBJ1-5; 9 nucleotides agree with TRBD1. CDR3 size: 20 residues. V was clipped by 3 bases and J by 6 bases; unmatched bases: 21. The germline V gene encodes CDR1 MDHEN and CDR2 SYDVKM. The CDR3 nucleotides read TGTGCCAGCAGTTTCCCGAAAAACAGGGGGCGTAGGGAGATCGGTCAGCCCCAGCATTTT. The encoded protein is CASSFPKNRGRREIGQPQHF.

The V call is TRBV19, the J call TRBJ1-3; possible D gene TRBD1, 5 bases. In germline, CDR1 is LNHDA, CDR2 SQIVND (reference sequence). Trimming removed 5 bases from V and 0 bases from J, with 11 bases in between. There are 15 residues in the CDR3. The CDR3 DNA reads as TGTGCCAGTAGTTCGGGACGGAACTCTGGAAACACCATATATTTT. Translating gives CASSSGRNSGNTIYF.

The rearrangement joins TRBV18 to TRBJ2-5; TRBD2 agrees at 7 bases. Trimming took 2 bases from V and 0 from J; bases not matched to a gene: 6. This CDR3 spans 16 amino acids. The germline V gene encodes CDR1 KGHSH and CDR2 LQKENI. This chain's CDR3 is CASSPIAGGYQETQYF. In DNA form, the CDR3 reads TGTGCCAGCTCACCAATAGCGGGCGGGTACCAAGAGACCCAGTACTTC.

Concerning this clone: Other DNA sequences in the sample encode the same CDR3. V usage is TRBV7-9 and J usage is TRBJ2-3; weak D call: TRBD1 (6 bases). This CDR3 comprises 14 residues. The V end was cut by 1 base, the J end by 2 bases, with 7 bases between. Germline loops: CDR1 SEHNR, CDR2 FQNEAQ (reference sequence). The CDR3, as DNA: TGTGCCAGCAGCTTAGGACAGGCCACAGATACGCAGTATTTT. Translation gives CASSLGQATDTQYF.

The J gene is TRBJ2-1, the V gene TRBV28, with 8 positions matching TRBD2. The CDR3 totals 18 residues. Looked up from germline, CDR1 is MDHEN and CDR2 is SYDVKM. Trimming removed 6 bases from V and 7 bases from J; junction bases left unmatched: 20. The CDR3 reads CASRPTVPGLGTGNEQFF. The CDR3 region has the DNA TGTGCCAGCAGACCAACTGTTCCGGGACTAGGCACAGGGAATGAGCAGTTCTTC.

About this clone: The sample carries other DNA sequences with the same CDR3. The chain has TRBV5-1 and TRBJ2-5; D may match TRBD1 or TRBD2 (5 bases each). V lost 0 bases to trimming and J lost 4 bases, with 7 bases between them. Germline V gives CDR1 SGHRS, CDR2 YFSETQ. The CDR3 length is 13 residues. The CDR3 is CASSLAGPETQYF. CDR3 coding DNA: TGCGCCAGCAGCTTGGCGGGACCAGAGACCCAGTACTTC. Together with reference TRBV5-1 and TRBJ2-5, the CDR3 gives the full variable domain: KAGVTQTPRYLIKTRGQQVTLSCSPISGHRSVSWYQQTPGQGLQFLFEYFSETQRNKGNFPGRFSGRQFSNSRSEMNVSTLELGDSALYLCASSLAGPETQYFGPGTRLLVL.

The chain is built from TRBV6-4 and TRBJ2-7; TRBD2 is a possible D gene (6 bases). The germline CDR1 and CDR2 sequences are MRHNA and SNTAGT. V was clipped by 0 bases and J by 3 bases, with 15 bases between them. This CDR3 is built from 16 residues. The CDR3 here is CASSDSNLARYYEQYF. DNA for the CDR3: TGTGCCAGCAGTGACTCGAATCTAGCGCGCTACTACGAGCAGTACTTC.

V and J are TRBV28 and TRBJ2-2; TRBD1 is a possible D gene (6 bases). Germline CDR1 reads MDHEN; CDR2 reads SYDVKM. This CDR3 has 15 residues. The ends were cut back, 5 bases at V and 1 base at J, with 11 bases in the middle. In DNA, the CDR3 is TGTGCCAGCAGTCATCAGGGGCGGAACACCGGGGAGCTGTTTTTT. This translates into CASSHQGRNTGELFF.

The chain couples TRBV18 to TRBJ2-2; 8 bases fit TRBD2. V shed 2 bases and J 7 bases; nucleotides not matched to a gene: 9. Germline CDR1 reads KGHSH; CDR2 reads LQKENI. This CDR3 spans 16 amino acids. The CDR3 coding sequence is TGTGCCAGCTCACCAGGAGCGGGAGTTGTTGTCGGGGAGCTGTTTTTT. This encodes CASSPGAGVVVGELFF.

The gene calls are TRBV6-1 and TRBJ2-2, with a weak D call TRBD1 (6 bases). There are 14 residues in the CDR3. The germline gives CDR1 MNHNS, CDR2 SASEGT. V lost 3 bases to trimming and J lost 6 bases, with 11 bases between them. Here the CDR3 reads CASSEGAGPGELFF. The CDR3 region has the DNA TGTGCCAGCAGTGAGGGGGCAGGCCCCGGGGAGCTGTTTTTT.

The rearrangement uses TRBV7-9 and TRBJ1-2, with 7 nucleotides matching TRBD1. Germline loops: CDR1 SEHNR, CDR2 FQNEAQ (reference sequence). This CDR3 has 14 residues. The V gene end was trimmed by 8 bases and the J gene end by 0 bases; junction bases not matched to a gene: 6. DNA for the CDR3: TGTGCCAGCCGTCGGGACAGAGCTAACTATGGCTACACCTTC. It encodes CASRRDRANYGYTF.

The chain combines TRBV19 with TRBJ2-7, with TRBD2 matching 7 bases. Per germline, CDR1 LNHDA and CDR2 SQIVND (reference sequence). The CDR3 is 14 residues long. V lost 8 bases and J lost 7; bases outside the gene matches: 14. The CDR3 reads CASRVGRGTREQYF. The CDR3 nucleotides read TGTGCCAGTCGCGTGGGGAGGGGAACTAGAGAGCAGTACTTC.

The chain has TRBV4-1 and TRBJ2-5; 9 nucleotides align to TRBD1. Germline V gene sequence: CDR1 MGHRA, CDR2 YSYEKL. This CDR3 has 15 residues. J lost 10 bases, V lost 1 base, and 10 bases had no gene match. The CDR3 sequence is CASSQVGQGSPYQYF. The CDR3 nucleotides are TGCGCCAGCAGCCAAGTGGGACAGGGCAGCCCTTACCAGTACTTC.

Regarding this clone: This sample also contains other DNA sequences that code for the same CDR3. The chain is built from TRBV28 and TRBJ2-7; tentatively, D is TRBD1 (8 bases). V shed 5 bases and J shed 3 bases, with 11 bases lying between them. CDR1 and CDR2 (germline): MDHEN, SYDVKM. This CDR3 is 13 amino acids long. CDR3 nucleotides: TGTGCCAGCAGTAGCGGGACAGGCTACGAGCAGTACTTC. Protein sequence: CASSSGTGYEQYF.

V and J are TRBV5-1 and TRBJ1-2, with 7 bases that match TRBD1. This CDR3 is built from 15 residues. In germline, CDR1 is SGHRS, CDR2 YFSETQ. Unmatched junction bases numbered 9, after V lost 3 bases and J lost 4 bases. The CDR3 loop reads CASSSTATGAYGYTF. DNA of the CDR3: TGCGCCAGCAGCTCTACCGCAACAGGGGCCTATGGCTACACCTTC.

This rearrangement joins TRBV2 to TRBJ1-5; the match to TRBD1 covers 10 bases. After removal of 6 bases from V and 5 bases from J, the junction contained 4 bases not matched to a gene. CDR3 size: 14 residues. Looked up from germline, CDR1 is SNHLY and CDR2 is FYNNEI. The CDR3 loop is CASSGTGADQPQHF. The CDR3 coding sequence is TGTGCCAGCAGCGGGACAGGGGCGGATCAGCCCCAGCATTTT.

The chain is built from TRBV5-1 and TRBJ1-4; D is possibly TRBD1 (6 bases). Germline CDR1 is SGHRS and CDR2 is YFSETQ. This CDR3 is 13 amino acids long. Trimming cost V 6 bases and J 7 bases, with 13 bases left between them. CDR3 protein: CASKGGPSEKLFF. Here the CDR3 DNA reads TGCGCCAGCAAAGGGGGACCTTCTGAAAAACTGTTTTTT.

This clone has a single count. The chain uses TRBV2 and TRBJ1-5; no reliable D call. The CDR3 consists of 16 residues. Trimming stripped 0 bases from V and 7 bases from J, with 16 bases between. The germline V gene encodes CDR1 SNHLY and CDR2 FYNNEI. CDR3: CASSEAFQGMRQPQHF. CDR3 in DNA: TGTGCCAGCAGTGAAGCCTTCCAAGGAATGCGGCAGCCCCAGCATTTT.

V and J are TRBV6-5 and TRBJ2-3, with 7 bases lining up with TRBD2. Germline assignment: CDR1 MNHEY and CDR2 SVGAGI. V shed 6 bases, J shed 6 bases, and the junction held 12 bases outside the gene matches. The CDR3 is 15 residues long. The CDR3 nucleotides read TGTGCCAGCAGAGTCCAGGGAGGGTTACAGGATACGCAGTATTTT. This encodes CASRVQGGLQDTQYF.

The chain employs TRBV25-1 and TRBJ2-3, with D possibly matching TRBD1 (6 bases). V shed 3 bases and J shed 5 bases, with 15 bases lying between them. CDR1 is MGHDK and CDR2 is SYGVNS in the germline V gene. The CDR3 spans 15 residues. CDR3 nucleotides: TGTGCCAGCAGTGACGGGACACGTTTGATAGATACGCAGTATTTT. Translating it yields CASSDGTRLIDTQYF.

The chain carries TRBV2 and TRBJ2-7; D unclear. The V end lost 6 bases, the J end lost 1 base, and 7 bases lay between the germline ends. The CDR3 is 12 amino acids. The germline V gene encodes CDR1 SNHLY and CDR2 FYNNEI. CDR3 in amino acids: CASRMESYEQYF. The CDR3 DNA reads TGTGCCAGCAGGATGGAGTCCTACGAGCAGTACTTC.

The rearrangement links TRBV19 to TRBJ1-5; D unresolved. Germline V gives CDR1 LNHDA, CDR2 SQIVND (reference sequence). V was pared by 3 bases and J by 9 bases, with 12 bases between. The CDR3 is 13 residues long. CDR3 bases: TGTGCCAGTAGTATTCAGGTGTCATCGCCCCAGCATTTT. It is translated as CASSIQVSSPQHF.

The CDR3 loop is CATGAGELFF. CDR3 bases: TGTGCCACCGGGGCCGGGGAGCTGTTTTTT. The rearrangement links TRBV6-5 to TRBJ2-2, with TRBD2 as a possible D gene (5 bases). This CDR3 comprises 10 residues. V was shortened by 10 bases and J by 6 bases, with 6 bases between the two germline ends. CDR1 and CDR2 from the germline V gene are MNHEY and SVGAGI.

V and J are TRBV15 and TRBJ1-6, with a possible D match to TRBD1 (5 bases). Germline CDR1 LNHNV, CDR2 YYDKDF (reference sequence). This CDR3 has 15 residues. V was cut by 9 bases and J by 10 bases, with 22 bases left in between. CDR3 sequence reads: CATALEGGGGSPLHF. DNA for the CDR3: TGTGCCACAGCACTAGAGGGTGGGGGAGGATCACCCCTCCACTTT.